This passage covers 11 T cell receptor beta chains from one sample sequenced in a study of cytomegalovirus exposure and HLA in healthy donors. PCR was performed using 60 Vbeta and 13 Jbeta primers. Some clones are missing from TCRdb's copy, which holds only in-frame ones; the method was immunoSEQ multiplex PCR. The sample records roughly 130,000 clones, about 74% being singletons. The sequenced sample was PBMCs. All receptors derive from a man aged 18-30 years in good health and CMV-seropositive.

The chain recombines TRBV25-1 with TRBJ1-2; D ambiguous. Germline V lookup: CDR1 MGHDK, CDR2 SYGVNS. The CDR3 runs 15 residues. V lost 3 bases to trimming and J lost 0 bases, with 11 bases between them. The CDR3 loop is CASSDYSLPNYGYTF. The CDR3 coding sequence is TGTGCCAGCAGTGACTACAGCCTACCTAACTATGGCTACACCTTC.

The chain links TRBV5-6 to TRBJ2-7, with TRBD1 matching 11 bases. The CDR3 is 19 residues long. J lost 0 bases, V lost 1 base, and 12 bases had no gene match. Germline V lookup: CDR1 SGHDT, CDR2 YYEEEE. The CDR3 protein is CASSLSGTGGLVGSYEQYF. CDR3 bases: TGTGCCAGCAGCTTGTCTGGGACAGGGGGATTAGTCGGCTCCTACGAGCAGTACTTC.

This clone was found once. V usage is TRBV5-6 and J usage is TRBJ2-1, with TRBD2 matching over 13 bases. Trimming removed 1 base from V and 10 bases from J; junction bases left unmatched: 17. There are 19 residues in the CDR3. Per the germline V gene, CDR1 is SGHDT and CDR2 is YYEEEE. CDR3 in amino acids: CASSLWSGLAGVGFEEQFF. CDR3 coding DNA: TGTGCCAGCAGCTTGTGGAGCGGACTAGCGGGAGTGGGGTTCGAGGAGCAGTTCTTC.

The DNA for the CDR3 is TGTGCCAGCGAGAGGACTAGCGGGACGAACACCGGGGAGCTGTTTTTT. Protein: CASERTSGTNTGELFF. J is TRBJ2-2 and V is TRBV5-6, with 12 positions matching TRBD2. The CDR3 extends over 16 amino acids. Germline V gives CDR1 SGHDT, CDR2 YYEEEE. J gave up 0 bases and V 7 bases, and 4 bases lay outside the gene matches.

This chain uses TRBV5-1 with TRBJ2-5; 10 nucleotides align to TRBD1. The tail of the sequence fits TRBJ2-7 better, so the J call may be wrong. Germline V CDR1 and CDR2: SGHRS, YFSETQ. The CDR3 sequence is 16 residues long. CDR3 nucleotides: TGCGCCAGCAGCTCAATGAGGACAGGGGGCTCCTACGAGCAGTACTTC. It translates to CASSSMRTGGSYEQYF.

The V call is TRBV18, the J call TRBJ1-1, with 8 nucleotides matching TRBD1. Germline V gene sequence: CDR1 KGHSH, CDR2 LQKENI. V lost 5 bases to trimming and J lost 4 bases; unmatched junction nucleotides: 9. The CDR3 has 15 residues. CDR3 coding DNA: TGTGCCAGCTCAAAACAGGGGGGAGAGGTCACTGAAGCTTTCTTT. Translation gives CASSKQGGEVTEAFF.

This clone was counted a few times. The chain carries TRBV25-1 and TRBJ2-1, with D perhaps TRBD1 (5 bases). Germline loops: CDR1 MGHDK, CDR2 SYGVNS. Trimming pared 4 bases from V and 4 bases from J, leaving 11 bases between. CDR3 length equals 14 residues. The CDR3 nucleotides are TGTGCCAGCAGTGTCACAGGAGATTACAATGAGCAGTTCTTC. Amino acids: CASSVTGDYNEQFF.

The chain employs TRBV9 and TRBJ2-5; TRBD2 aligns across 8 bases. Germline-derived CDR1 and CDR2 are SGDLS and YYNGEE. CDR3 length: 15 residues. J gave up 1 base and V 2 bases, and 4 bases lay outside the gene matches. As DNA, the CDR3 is TGTGCCAGCAGCGTTGCGGGGGGCCTCCAAGAGACCCAGTACTTC. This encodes CASSVAGGLQETQYF. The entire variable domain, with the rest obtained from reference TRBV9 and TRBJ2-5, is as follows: DSGVTQTPKHLITATGQRVTLRCSPRSGDLSVYWYQQSLDQGLQFLIQYYNGEERAKGNILERFSAQQFPDLHSELNLSSLELGDSALYFCASSVAGGLQETQYFGPGTRLLVL.

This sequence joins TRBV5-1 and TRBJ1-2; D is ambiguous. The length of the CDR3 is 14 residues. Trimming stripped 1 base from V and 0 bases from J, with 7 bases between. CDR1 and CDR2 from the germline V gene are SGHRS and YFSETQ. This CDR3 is CASSLFRSNYGYTF. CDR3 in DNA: TGCGCCAGCAGCTTGTTCAGGTCTAACTATGGCTACACCTTC.

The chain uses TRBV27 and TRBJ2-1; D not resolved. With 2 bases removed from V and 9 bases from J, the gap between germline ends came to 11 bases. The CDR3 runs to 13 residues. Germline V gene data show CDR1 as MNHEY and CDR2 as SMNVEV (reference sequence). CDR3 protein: CASSLGQTAEQFF. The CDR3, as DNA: TGTGCCAGCAGTTTAGGGCAGACGGCTGAGCAGTTCTTC.

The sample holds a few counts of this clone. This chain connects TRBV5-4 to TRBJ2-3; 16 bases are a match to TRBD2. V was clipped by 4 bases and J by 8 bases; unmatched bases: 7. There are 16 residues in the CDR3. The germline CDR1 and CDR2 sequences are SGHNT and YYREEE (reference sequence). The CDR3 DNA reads TGTGCCAGCAGCCCCGGGACTAGCGGGGGGGGAGGTACGCAGTATTTT. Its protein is CASSPGTSGGGGTQYF.